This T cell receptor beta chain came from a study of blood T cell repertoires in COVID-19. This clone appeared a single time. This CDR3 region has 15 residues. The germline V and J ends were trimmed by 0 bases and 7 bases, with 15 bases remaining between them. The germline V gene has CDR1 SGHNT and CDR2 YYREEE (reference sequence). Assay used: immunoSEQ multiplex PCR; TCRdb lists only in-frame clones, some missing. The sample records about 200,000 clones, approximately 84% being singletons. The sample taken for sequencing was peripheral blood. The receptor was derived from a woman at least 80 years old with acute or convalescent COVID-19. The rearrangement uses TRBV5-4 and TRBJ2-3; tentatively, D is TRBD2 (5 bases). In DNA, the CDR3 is TGTGCCAGCAGCTTGGTCGGAGGTAGAGCTAATACGCAGTATTTT. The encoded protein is CASSLVGGRANTQYF.